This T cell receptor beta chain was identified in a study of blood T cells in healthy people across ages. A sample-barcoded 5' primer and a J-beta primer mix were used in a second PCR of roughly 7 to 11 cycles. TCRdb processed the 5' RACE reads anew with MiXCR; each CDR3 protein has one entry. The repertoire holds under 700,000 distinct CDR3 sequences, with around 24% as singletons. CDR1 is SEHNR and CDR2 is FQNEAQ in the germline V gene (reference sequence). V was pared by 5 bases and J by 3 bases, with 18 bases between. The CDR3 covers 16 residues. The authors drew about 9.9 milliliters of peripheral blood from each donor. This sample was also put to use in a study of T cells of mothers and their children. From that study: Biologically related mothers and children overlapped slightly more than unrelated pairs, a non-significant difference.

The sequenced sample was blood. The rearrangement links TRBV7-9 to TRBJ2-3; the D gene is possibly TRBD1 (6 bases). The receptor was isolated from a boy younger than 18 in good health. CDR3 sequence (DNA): TGTGCCAGCAGCGAACCAAGCAGGGGTTGGACAGATACGCAGTATTTT. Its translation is CASSEPSRGWTDTQYF.